This passage covers 18 T cell receptor beta chains from one sample sequenced in a study of vaccination and CD4 T cells after COVID-19. Stated time point: late sampling 161 to 241 days after vaccination in three convalescent patients. Treatment reported: approximately 9-day PBMC culture with coronavirus spike peptide pools or control peptides (ViraFEST assay). Cultured CD4+ T cells had their DNA profiled by the Oncomine TCR Beta short-read assay. TCRdb redid the calling of the PCR reads with MiXCR, one entry per CDR3 protein. In the table there are around 23,000 distinct CDR3 sequences, 32% of which are singletons. No cognate antigen is known for these TCRs. The sequencing here drew on CD4+ T cells from blood, cultured in vitro, taken about 7 months after SARS-CoV-2 vaccination. These TCRs come from a human donor who had recovered from COVID-19.

The chain links TRBV11-3 to TRBJ2-5, with D possibly being TRBD1 (7 bases). Germline V gene data show CDR1 as SGHNT and CDR2 as YENEEA. V dropped 3 bases and J dropped 1 base, with 15 bases sitting between them. The CDR3 consists of 16 residues. CDR3 bases: TGTGCCAGCAGCTTGGGCAGGGGGGTAGTCCAAGAGACCCAGTACTTC. Protein sequence: CASSLGRGVVQETQYF.

CDR3 DNA: TGTGCCAGCAGCCAAGCTGTCACTGATGAGCAGTTCTTC. Translating it yields CASSQAVTDEQFF. The V gene is TRBV14, the J gene TRBJ2-1; no clear D. V was shortened by 1 base and J by 8 bases, with 9 bases between the two germline ends. CDR3 length equals 13 residues. CDR1 SGHDN and CDR2 FVKESK come from the germline V gene.

A few counts support this clonotype. The V call is TRBV19, the J call TRBJ1-5, with 8 positions matching TRBD1. Germline V CDR1 and CDR2: LNHDA, SQIVND (reference sequence). CDR3 size: 15 residues. V shed 5 bases, J shed 5 bases, and the junction held 8 bases outside the gene matches. The CDR3 sequence is CASSPRTGLDQPQHF. CDR3 in DNA: TGTGCCAGTAGTCCCCGGACAGGGCTGGATCAGCCCCAGCATTTT.

The chain couples TRBV12-3 or TRBV12-4 to TRBJ1-2; a weak D match, TRBD1 (6 bases). The CDR3 is 14 amino acids. The germline V and J ends were trimmed by 6 bases and 7 bases, with 18 bases remaining between them. CDR3 nucleotide sequence: TGTGCCAGCAGCAAATCCACAGGGCTGGGTGGCTACACCTTC. Residues: CASSKSTGLGGYTF.

This clonotype has more than one count but fewer than ten. The chain recombines TRBV10-3 with TRBJ2-7, with D maybe TRBD1 (6 bases). CDR1 is ENHRY, CDR2 SYGVKD, per germline. V lost 9 bases to trimming and J lost 6 bases, with 18 bases between them. This CDR3 contains 13 residues. CDR3 amino acids: CAMSLDRTIEQYF. The DNA for the CDR3 is TGTGCCATGAGTCTCGACAGGACAATCGAGCAGTACTTC.

This rearrangement joins TRBV5-8 to TRBJ2-5; TRBD2 might be the D (5 bases). Trimming left V 1 base short and J 5 bases short, with 15 bases between. The CDR3 runs 15 residues. Germline V lookup: CDR1 SGHTS, CDR2 YDEGEE. CDR3 nucleotides: TGTGCCAGCAGCTTGCCCGGGGAGAGCTTGGAGACCCAGTACTTC. Its translation is CASSLPGESLETQYF.

V gene TRBV6-5 combines with J gene TRBJ2-3; tentative D call: TRBD2 (5 bases). The CDR3 length is 16 residues. The germline V gene encodes CDR1 MNHEY and CDR2 SVGAGI. Between the trimmed V and J ends, which lost 0 bases and 2 bases, there was a span of 12 bases. The DNA for the CDR3 is TGTGCCAGCAGTTACTCCGGATGGAGGTCCACAGATACGCAGTATTTT. This codes for CASSYSGWRSTDTQYF.

The CDR3 DNA reads as TGTGCCAGCAGCTTATACGGGCCGGGGACTGAAGCTTTCTTT. Translating it yields CASSLYGPGTEAFF. The V gene is TRBV7-2, the J gene TRBJ1-1, with D hard to call. Germline loops: CDR1 SGHTA, CDR2 FQGNSA. V shed 2 bases and J shed 5 bases, with 12 bases lying between them. The length of the CDR3 is 14 residues.

The gene calls are TRBV4-1 and TRBJ2-5; weak D call: TRBD2 (5 bases). This CDR3 is 15 amino acids long. Germline V CDR1 and CDR2: MGHRA, YSYEKL. V was cut by 2 bases and J by 2 bases, with 12 bases left in between. The CDR3 here is CASSQTPGLQETQYF. As DNA, the CDR3 is TGCGCCAGCAGCCAAACGCCGGGGTTACAAGAGACCCAGTACTTC.

The chain links TRBV20-1 to TRBJ2-3; D uncertain. The V end was cut by 1 base, the J end by 2 bases, with 7 bases between. The germline CDR1 and CDR2 sequences are DFQATT and SNEGSKA (reference sequence). The CDR3 runs to 13 residues. In DNA, the CDR3 is TGCAGTGCTAGAGCTTATATCACAGATACGCAGTATTTT. Amino acids: CSARAYITDTQYF.

The chain couples TRBV7-9 to TRBJ1-1; D gene uncertain. V was cut by 3 bases and J by 1 base, with 6 bases left in between. This CDR3 is 13 amino acids long. Looked up from germline, CDR1 is SEHNR and CDR2 is FQNEAQ (reference sequence). DNA of the CDR3: TGTGCCAGCAGCTTGGTCGAGAACACTGAAGCTTTCTTT. It encodes CASSLVENTEAFF.

This clonotype occurred a few times. This rearrangement joins TRBV6-1 to TRBJ1-6, with TRBD1 matching 10 bases. J was trimmed by 4 bases and V by 10 bases; bases with no gene match: 7. CDR1 MNHNS and CDR2 SASEGT come from the germline V gene. The CDR3 contains 15 residues. The CDR3 nucleotides are TGTGCCACCGACAGGGGGCTATATTATAATTCACCCCTCCACTTT. This sequence encodes CATDRGLYYNSPLHF.

The chain uses TRBV11-3 and TRBJ1-2; 7 positions agree with TRBD1. CDR3 size: 12 residues. V shed 5 bases and J 5 bases; nucleotides not matched to a gene: 2. Germline V gene data show CDR1 as SGHNT and CDR2 as YENEEA. CDR3 coding DNA: TGTGCCAGCAGCACAGGGGCGTATGGCTACACCTTC. Residues: CASSTGAYGYTF.

V and J are TRBV7-9 and TRBJ2-1; D remains ambiguous. CDR3 length: 12 amino acids. The V end lost 4 bases, the J end lost 6 bases, and 7 bases lay between the germline ends. CDR1 and CDR2 (germline): SEHNR, FQNEAQ (reference sequence). CDR3 DNA: TGTGCCAGCAGCTCGGATTCCAATGAGCAGTTCTTC. Its protein is CASSSDSNEQFF. Full variable domain (remainder filled in from reference TRBV7-9 and TRBJ2-1): DTGVSQNPRHKITKRGQNVTFRCDPISEHNRLYWYRQTLGQGPEFLTYFQNEAQLEKSRLLSDRFSAERPKGSFSTLEIQRTEQGDSAMYLCASSSDSNEQFFGPGTRLTVL.

The chain uses TRBV6-5 and TRBJ1-6, with no clear D. CDR3 length: 17 residues. The germline V gene encodes CDR1 MNHEY and CDR2 SVGAGI. V gave up 2 bases and J gave up 0 bases, with 11 bases separating them. The CDR3 nucleotides read TGTGCCAGCAGTTACATGTGGGGTAGCTCCTATAATTCACCCCTCCACTTT. Translating it yields CASSYMWGSSYNSPLHF.

The chain recombines TRBV6-2 or TRBV6-3 with TRBJ2-7; 7 nucleotides match TRBD1. CDR1 MNHEY and CDR2 SVGEGT come from the germline V gene. J lost 2 bases, V lost 8 bases, and 3 bases had no gene match. The CDR3 has 12 amino acids. In DNA, the CDR3 is TGTGCCAGCGGGGACAGTCCCTACGAGCAGTACTTC. Translating gives CASGDSPYEQYF.

The J gene is TRBJ2-2, the V gene TRBV6-1, with 8 nucleotides matching TRBD2. Germline CDR1 MNHNS, CDR2 SASEGT. V trimming: 6 bases; J trimming: 7 bases; junction bases outside the gene matches: 13. This CDR3 contains 16 residues. The CDR3 sequence is CASRRPGLVMGGELFF. In DNA, the CDR3 is TGTGCCAGCAGGCGTCCGGGACTAGTAATGGGCGGGGAGCTGTTTTTT.

This chain joins TRBV19 and TRBJ1-6; 8 nucleotides match TRBD1. Germline CDR1 and CDR2: LNHDA and SQIVND (reference sequence). The CDR3 covers 16 residues. With V trimmed by 5 bases and J by 9 bases, 12 bases remained unmatched. The CDR3 protein is CASSDSDRGSGSPLHF. Written as DNA, the CDR3 is TGTGCCAGTAGTGATAGTGACAGGGGTTCGGGTTCACCCCTCCACTTT.